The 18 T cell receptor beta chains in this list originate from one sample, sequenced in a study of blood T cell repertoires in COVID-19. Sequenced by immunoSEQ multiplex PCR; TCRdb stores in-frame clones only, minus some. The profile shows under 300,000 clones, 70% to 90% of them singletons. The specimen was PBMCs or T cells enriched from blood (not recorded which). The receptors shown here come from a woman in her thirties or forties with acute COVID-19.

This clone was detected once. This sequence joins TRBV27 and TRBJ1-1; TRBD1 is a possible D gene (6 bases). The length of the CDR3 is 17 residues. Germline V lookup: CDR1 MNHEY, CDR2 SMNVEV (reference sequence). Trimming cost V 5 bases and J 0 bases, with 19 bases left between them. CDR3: CASSTRQDLIVNTEAFF. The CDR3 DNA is TGTGCCAGCAGTACCCGACAGGATTTAATAGTGAACACTGAAGCTTTCTTT.

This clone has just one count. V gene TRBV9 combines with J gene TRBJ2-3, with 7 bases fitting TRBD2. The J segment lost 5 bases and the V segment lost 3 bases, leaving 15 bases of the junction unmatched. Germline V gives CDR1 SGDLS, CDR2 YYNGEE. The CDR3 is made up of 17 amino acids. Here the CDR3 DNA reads TGTGCCAGCAGCGAGGGAGGGGACCTCAGTCCGCGAGATACGCAGTATTTT. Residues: CASSEGGDLSPRDTQYF.

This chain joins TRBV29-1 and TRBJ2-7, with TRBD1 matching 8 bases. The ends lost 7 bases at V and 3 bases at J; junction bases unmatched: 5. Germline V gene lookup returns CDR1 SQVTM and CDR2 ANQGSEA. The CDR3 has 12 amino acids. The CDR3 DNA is TGCAGCGGGACAGGGACAAACTACGAGCAGTACTTC. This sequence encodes CSGTGTNYEQYF.

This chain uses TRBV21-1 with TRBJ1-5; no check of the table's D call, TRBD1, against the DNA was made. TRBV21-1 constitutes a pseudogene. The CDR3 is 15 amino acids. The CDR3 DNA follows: TGTGCCAGCATCCTCAGGGGTTCCCGCAATCAGCCCCAGCATTTT. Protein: CASILRGSRNQPQHF.

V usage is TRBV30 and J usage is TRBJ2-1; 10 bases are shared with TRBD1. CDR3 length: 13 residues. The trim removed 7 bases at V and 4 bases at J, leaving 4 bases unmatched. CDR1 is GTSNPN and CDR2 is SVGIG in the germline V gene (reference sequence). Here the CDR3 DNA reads TGTGCCTACACGGGACAGGGGTACAATGAGCAGTTCTTC. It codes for CAYTGQGYNEQFF.

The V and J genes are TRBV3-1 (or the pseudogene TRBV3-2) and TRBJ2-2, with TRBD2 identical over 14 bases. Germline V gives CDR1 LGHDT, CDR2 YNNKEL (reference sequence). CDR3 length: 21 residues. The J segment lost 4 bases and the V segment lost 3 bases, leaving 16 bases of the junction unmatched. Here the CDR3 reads CASSHIPWTSGRPGGTGELFF. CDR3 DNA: TGTGCCAGCAGCCACATACCCTGGACTAGCGGGAGGCCCGGCGGCACCGGGGAGCTGTTTTTT.

CDR3 DNA: TGTGCCAGCAGCCAGGCTAGCGGGATCTTCGGGGAGCTGTTTTTT. Translating it yields CASSQASGIFGELFF. This chain connects TRBV4-2 to TRBJ2-2; 9 bases map to TRBD2. The CDR3 has 15 residues. CDR1 and CDR2 from the germline V gene are LGHNA and YNFKEQ. V dropped 3 bases and J dropped 7; count of bases not matched to a gene: 6.

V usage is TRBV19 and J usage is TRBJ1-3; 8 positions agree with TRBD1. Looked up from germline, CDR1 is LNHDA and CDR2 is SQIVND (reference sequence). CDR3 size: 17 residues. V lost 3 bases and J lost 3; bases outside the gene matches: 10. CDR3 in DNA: TGTGCCAGTAGTATCAGGACTGACAGGGGCTATGGAAACACCATATATTTT. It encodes CASSIRTDRGYGNTIYF.

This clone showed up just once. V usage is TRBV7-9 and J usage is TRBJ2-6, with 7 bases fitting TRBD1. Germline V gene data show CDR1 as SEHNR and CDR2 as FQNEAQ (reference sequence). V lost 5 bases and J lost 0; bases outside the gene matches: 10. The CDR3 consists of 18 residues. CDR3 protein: CASSLRGTVFSGANVLTF. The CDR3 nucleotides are TGTGCCAGCAGCCTCCGAGGGACAGTGTTCTCTGGGGCCAACGTCCTGACTTTC.

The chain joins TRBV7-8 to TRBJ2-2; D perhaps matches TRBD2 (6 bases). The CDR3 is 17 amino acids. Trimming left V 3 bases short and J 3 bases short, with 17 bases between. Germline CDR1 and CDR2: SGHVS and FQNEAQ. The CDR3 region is CASSFPRVAADTGELFF. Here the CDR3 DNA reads TGTGCCAGCAGCTTCCCGAGGGTAGCGGCTGACACCGGGGAGCTGTTTTTT.

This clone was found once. Written as DNA, the CDR3 is TGTGCCAGCAGCGTAGTGGGAGGGACAGGACCACAAGAGACCCAGTACTTC. Encoded protein: CASSVVGGTGPQETQYF. The gene calls are TRBV9 and TRBJ2-5; TRBD1 is a possible D gene (8 bases). V lost 0 bases to trimming and J lost 2 bases, with 17 bases between them. CDR3 length: 17 residues. Germline V gene sequence: CDR1 SGDLS, CDR2 YYNGEE.

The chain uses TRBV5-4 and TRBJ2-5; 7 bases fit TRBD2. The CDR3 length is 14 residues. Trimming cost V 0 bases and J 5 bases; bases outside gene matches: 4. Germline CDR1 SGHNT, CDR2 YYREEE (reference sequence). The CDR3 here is CASSLGGGRETQYF. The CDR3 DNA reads TGTGCCAGCAGCTTGGGCGGGGGTCGGGAGACCCAGTACTTC.

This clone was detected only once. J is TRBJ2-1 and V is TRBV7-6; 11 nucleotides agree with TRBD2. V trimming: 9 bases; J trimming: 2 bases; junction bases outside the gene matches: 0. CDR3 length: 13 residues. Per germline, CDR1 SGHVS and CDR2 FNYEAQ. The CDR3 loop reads CASSGRAYNEQFF. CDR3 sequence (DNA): TGTGCCAGTAGCGGGAGGGCCTACAATGAGCAGTTCTTC.

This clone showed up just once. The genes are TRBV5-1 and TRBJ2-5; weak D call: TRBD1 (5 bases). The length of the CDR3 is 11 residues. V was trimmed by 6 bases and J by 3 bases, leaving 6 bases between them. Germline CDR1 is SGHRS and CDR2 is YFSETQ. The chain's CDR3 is CASKGEETQYF. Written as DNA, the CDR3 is TGCGCCAGCAAAGGGGAAGAGACCCAGTACTTC.

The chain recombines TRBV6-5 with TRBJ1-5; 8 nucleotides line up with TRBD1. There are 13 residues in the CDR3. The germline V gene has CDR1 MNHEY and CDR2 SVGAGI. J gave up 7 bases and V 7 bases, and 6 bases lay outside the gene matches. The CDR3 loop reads CASTWTGRQPQHF. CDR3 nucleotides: TGTGCCAGCACCTGGACAGGGCGACAGCCCCAGCATTTT.

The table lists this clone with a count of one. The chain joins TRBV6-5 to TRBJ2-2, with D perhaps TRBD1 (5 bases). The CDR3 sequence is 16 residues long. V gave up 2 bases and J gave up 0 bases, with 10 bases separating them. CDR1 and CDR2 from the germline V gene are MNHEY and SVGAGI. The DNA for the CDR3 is TGTGCCAGCAGTTACGGTTCAGGGACGAACACCGGGGAGCTGTTTTTT. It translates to CASSYGSGTNTGELFF.

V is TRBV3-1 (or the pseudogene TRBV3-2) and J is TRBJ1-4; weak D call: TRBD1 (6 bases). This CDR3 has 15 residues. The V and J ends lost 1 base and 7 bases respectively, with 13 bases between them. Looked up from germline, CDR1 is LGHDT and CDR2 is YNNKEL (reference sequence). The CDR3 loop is CASSQVAGGREKLFF. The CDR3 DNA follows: TGTGCCAGCAGCCAAGTCGCGGGGGGCCGTGAAAAACTGTTTTTT.

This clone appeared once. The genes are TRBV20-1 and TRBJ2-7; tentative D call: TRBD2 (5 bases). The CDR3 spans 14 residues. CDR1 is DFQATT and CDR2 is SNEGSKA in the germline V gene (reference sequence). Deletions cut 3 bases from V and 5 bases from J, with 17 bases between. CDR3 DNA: TGCAGTGCTAGTAGTGTTGAGGGCCAGGACGAGCAGTACTTC. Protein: CSASSVEGQDEQYF.